The TCR beta chain described here comes from a study of identical twins. Each CDR3 protein is one row after TCRdb ran MiXCR on the 5' RACE reads. Among around 220,000 distinct CDR3 sequences, about 11% were seen once, and the ten largest hold roughly 10%. Study results and limitations: Compared with unrelated sharing, twin-shared out-of-frame alpha sequences had more low-probability sequences. Beta clonotypes that were abundant in cord blood contained fewer insertions, a pattern absent from memory repertoires. The presence of invariant MAIT and iNKT cells could partly confound analyses of zero-insertion sequences.

This clonotype was picked up many times. The antigen remains undetermined. The CDR3 spans 16 residues. Germline loops: CDR1 LGHNA, CDR2 YNFKEQ. Trimming removed 1 base from V and 7 bases from J, with 19 bases in between. This clonotype was sampled from a middle-aged man in good health. The genes are TRBV4-2 and TRBJ2-5; D possibly corresponds to TRBD1 (6 bases). The sequenced sample was memory T cells sorted from blood. The DNA for the CDR3 is TGTGCCAGCAGCCAAGGGTCCAGGGGTGGATCGGGGACCCAGTACTTC. It encodes CASSQGSRGGSGTQYF.